Below are 14 T cell receptor beta chains sequenced from a single sample in a study of HIV-infected patients and healthy controls. Reverse transcription used approximately 500 ng RNA and constant-region primers for alpha and beta. Alpha and beta chain libraries were made separately by chain-specific third strand synthesis with multiplexing indices. MiXCR was run by TCRdb on the 5' RACE reads, yielding one entry per CDR3 protein. The sample lists some 5,000 distinct CDR3 sequences, less than 9% occurring once. The repertoire came from unfractionated whole blood and reflected all unsorted peripheral T cells. Here the sequenced sample was blood, taken before antiretroviral therapy. The receptors derive from an adult with HIV infection.

The chain links TRBV20-1 to TRBJ1-1; no firm D call. Germline V lookup: CDR1 DFQATT, CDR2 SNEGSKA (reference sequence). V dropped 6 bases and J dropped 1 base, with 9 bases sitting between them. The CDR3 covers 12 residues. CDR3: CSARTENTEAFF. CDR3 DNA sequence: TGCAGTGCGAGGACGGAGAACACTGAAGCTTTCTTT.

Judged by abundance, this clonotype is medium-sized. The V gene is TRBV29-1, the J gene TRBJ2-1; D ambiguous. The CDR3 consists of 12 residues. The germline V gene has CDR1 SQVTM and CDR2 ANQGSEA. Trimming removed 4 bases at V and 5 bases at J, with 9 bases between. The CDR3: CSVGGPNNEQFF. The DNA for the CDR3 is TGCAGCGTTGGGGGTCCAAACAATGAGCAGTTCTTC.

This clonotype is medium-sized. This chain uses TRBV2 with TRBJ2-4; D uncertain. The CDR3 length is 14 residues. Per germline, CDR1 SNHLY and CDR2 FYNNEI. Trimming shortened V by 4 bases and J by 8 bases, and 15 bases separated the two germline ends. This CDR3 reads CASSGYEIKYIQYF. The CDR3 DNA follows: TGTGCCAGCAGTGGATACGAAATAAAGTACATTCAGTACTTC.

This clonotype is labeled medium-sized. The V call is TRBV6-5, the J call TRBJ1-1, with a weak D call TRBD1 (5 bases). This CDR3 is built from 15 residues. CDR1 and CDR2 from the germline V gene are MNHEY and SVGAGI. The ends were cut back, 5 bases at V and 1 base at J, with 14 bases in the middle. CDR3 in amino acids: CASSERRTPNTEAFF. The CDR3 bases are TGTGCCAGCAGTGAAAGACGGACACCGAACACTGAAGCTTTCTTT.

This clonotype is medium-sized in the sample. This chain links TRBV7-9 with TRBJ2-3, with D possibly matching TRBD2 (6 bases). Germline V gene lookup returns CDR1 SEHNR and CDR2 FQNEAQ (reference sequence). The V gene lost 4 bases and the J gene lost 4 bases, with 21 bases spanning the gap. CDR3 length equals 17 residues. The CDR3 here is CASSSTRKTGTADTQYF. Written as DNA, the CDR3 is TGTGCCAGCAGCTCCACGAGGAAGACCGGGACTGCAGATACGCAGTATTTT.

By sample fraction, this clonotype is medium-sized. The rearrangement joins TRBV6-5 to TRBJ1-1, with D perhaps TRBD1 (5 bases). Germline CDR1 and CDR2: MNHEY and SVGAGI. The CDR3 consists of 11 residues. Trimming stripped 5 bases from V and 6 bases from J, with 7 bases between. CDR3 sequence reads: CASSRGPEAFF. DNA for the CDR3: TGTGCCAGCAGTCGGGGACCTGAAGCTTTCTTT.

This clonotype was detected many times. The chain combines TRBV6-5 with TRBJ2-4, with 9 bases that match TRBD1. V lost 6 bases, J lost 3 bases, and 15 bases stayed unmatched. The germline V gene encodes CDR1 MNHEY and CDR2 SVGAGI. The CDR3 is 18 residues long. CDR3 coding DNA: TGTGCCAGCAGCGACTCCGGGACAGGGATGGTGGGCAAAAACATTCAGTACTTC. This translates into CASSDSGTGMVGKNIQYF.

This clonotype is medium-sized (0.01 to 0.1%) within its sample. The rearrangement links TRBV6-1 to TRBJ2-5; possible D gene TRBD2, 6 bases. This CDR3 has 15 amino acids. Germline V lookup: CDR1 MNHNS, CDR2 SASEGT. V lost 8 bases and J lost 1, with 17 bases in between. This chain's CDR3 is CASGFQTSSQETQYF. In DNA, the CDR3 is TGTGCCAGCGGCTTCCAAACTAGCAGCCAAGAGACCCAGTACTTC.

This clonotype appeared a few times. This chain connects TRBV7-9 to TRBJ2-1, with 8 positions matching TRBD2. This CDR3 is 19 amino acids long. The trim removed 5 bases at V and 0 bases at J, leaving 15 bases unmatched. Germline CDR1 reads SEHNR; CDR2 reads FQNEAQ (reference sequence). The CDR3 loop reads CASSLPYGLSGSSYNEQFF. The DNA of the CDR3 is TGTGCCAGCAGCCTTCCTTACGGGCTAAGCGGGAGCTCCTACAATGAGCAGTTCTTC.

In its sample, this clonotype ranks as medium-sized. The chain recombines TRBV7-2 with TRBJ2-5; TRBD2 aligns across 8 bases. The CDR3 sequence is 15 residues long. Trimming at V came to 1 base and at J to 2 bases, leaving 3 bases not matched to a gene. From germline, CDR1 is SGHTA and CDR2 FQGNSA. The CDR3 here is CASSLVSGGQETQYF. In nucleotides, the CDR3 is TGTGCCAGCAGCTTAGTGTCGGGGGGGCAAGAGACCCAGTACTTC.

By share, this clonotype ranks as medium-sized. The chain carries TRBV6-2 or TRBV6-3 and TRBJ2-7, with no clear D. CDR1 and CDR2 (germline): MNHEY, SVGEGT. The CDR3 has 12 residues. Trimming took off 2 bases at V and 1 base at J, with 3 bases between the two ends. The CDR3 DNA is TGTGCCAGCAGTTACCCGTCCTACGAGCAGTACGTC. Protein: CASSYPSYEQYV.

This clonotype has at least ten counts. V gene TRBV9 combines with J gene TRBJ1-1, with D unresolved. This CDR3 contains 13 residues. From germline, CDR1 is SGDLS and CDR2 YYNGEE. Trimming shortened V by 3 bases and J by 4 bases, and 10 bases separated the two germline ends. The CDR3 DNA reads as TGTGCCAGCAGCGCCGGGTTCCGCACTGAAGCTTTCTTT. Its translation: CASSAGFRTEAFF.

In this sample, this clonotype turned up many times. The J gene is TRBJ2-1, the V gene TRBV18, with D maybe TRBD2 (6 bases). The CDR3 runs 16 residues. V lost 0 bases and J 5 bases, leaving 14 bases between the germline ends. CDR1 KGHSH and CDR2 LQKENI come from the germline V gene. The DNA of the CDR3 is TGTGCCAGCTCACCACCCGGGGTAGCGGTCCACAATGAGCAGTTCTTC. Encoded protein: CASSPPGVAVHNEQFF.

In this sample, this clonotype turned up many times. V and J are TRBV20-1 and TRBJ2-1, with 8 positions matching TRBD1. The CDR3 has 13 amino acids. V lost 5 bases to trimming and J lost 6 bases; unmatched junction nucleotides: 6. Germline V gene sequence: CDR1 DFQATT, CDR2 SNEGSKA (reference sequence). Here the CDR3 DNA reads TGCAGTGCTCTCGGACAGGGCCGCAATGAGCAGTTCTTC. Residues: CSALGQGRNEQFF.